This entry features one T cell receptor (beta chain) sequence. Its antigen specificity is not known. The input lacks base qualities; no much larger clone sits a single base away. The goal of deep resolution MiSeq sequencing was a depth between 1 in 1 million and 1 in 200,000 T cells, and coverage averaged 10x per clonotype. The immunoSEQ hsTCRB Kit was used to generate the TCR beta libraries. On the study's bioinformatics: Data were analyzed with ImmunoSEQ Data Assistant and ImmunoSEQ Analyzer, with V, D and J genes assigned per IMGT definitions. Clonality, which ranges from 0 to 1, was calculated by subtracting the normalized Shannon entropy of productive rearrangement frequencies from one. Only overrepresented clonotypes making up at least 0.05% of each patient's repertoire were included in the public clonotype analysis. Approximately 14 age-matched healthy donor repertoires from immuneACCESS were used as controls for clonality. TCRdb's version of the immuneACCESS table is confined to in-frame rearrangements and falls short of the full clone set. An unresolved V gene accounts for under half of the shortfall where checked; the remainder is of unknown origin. V and J calls and clone size are as listed in that table; D and trimming were resolved from the DNA. The sample table records 100,000 to 150,000 clones; approximately 85% of these occur just once. Approximately 2% of the sample is held by the ten biggest clonotypes.

The data originate from a study of cytotoxic CD8 clonotypes in ibrutinib-treated CLL (dated by TCRdb to the early 2020s). For context, the study as a whole: In this cohort, about 15 patients were treatment-naive and approximately 10 were relapsed/refractory, while some 17 had unmutated IGHV. Responses were partial in roughly 24 patients and complete in 2; after median about 5.5 years follow-up, about 14 stayed in remission and 12 progressed. Response samples were obtained after a median of approximately twelve months of treatment, with a range of roughly 6 to 36 months. On average, each sample yielded 255,043 productive templates and over 90,000 productive rearrangements. Longitudinal samples were available for about 30% of the roughly 86 trial participants. Cryopreserved peripheral blood mononuclear cells were obtained before treatment, at response, and at either sustained remission or disease progression. All remission and progressive disease samples were collected while patients were still receiving ibrutinib. Points the paper makes about the study in general: An increase in clonality was observed at ibrutinib response, with clonality remaining stable during sustained remission and falling back toward baseline at progression. Public clonotypes were found to be uncommon and were observed to contract or remain stable during treatment; the increase in clonality was shown to reflect expansion of private clonotypes at ibrutinib response. Sustained-remission and progressing patients did not have matched sampling times, and lymph node repertoires were not examined. At baseline, clonality was higher than in age-matched healthy donors and showed a strong correlation with circulating CD8+ T-cell counts.

Sequences MNHNY (CDR1) and SVGAGI (CDR2) are obtained from the germline V gene (reference sequence). The germline V end is reduced by 5 bases and the J end by 3 bases; junction bases left unmatched: 6. Including the terminal cysteine and phenylalanine, the CDR3 comprises 14 residues. Just the 42-base CDR3 DNA is kept, in frame starting at base 1. The time point label, as the study defines it: approximately 25 months on ibrutinib. For TCR beta library preparation, roughly 2 micrograms of genomic DNA were extracted from the cryopreserved PBMCs. Longitudinal blood samples from CLL patients on ibrutinib monotherapy underwent high-throughput TCR beta sequencing. Patients were enrolled in a phase 2 open-label single-center ibrutinib monotherapy trial.

Sequencing was performed on PBMCs, taken after 24 months of ibrutinib treatment. The TCR originated in a human donor with chronic lymphocytic leukemia. The V and J genes are TRBV6-6 and TRBJ2-7, and 8 junctional nucleotides match TRBD1. At the DNA level, the sequence is TGTGCCAGCAGTCGAATTGGGACAGGCTACGAGCAGTACTTC. Its translation is CASSRIGTGYEQYF.